This TCR beta chain appears in the sequencing data of a study of beta chain features in type 1 diabetes. Isolated RNA was reverse transcribed in full, so expressed TCRB transcripts were sequenced. Some clones are missing from TCRdb's copy, which holds only in-frame ones; the method was immunoSEQ multiplex PCR. Of hundreds of thousands of clones detected, 10% to 15% appear once; the ten largest clones hold 0.008% to 0.011%. General study points: Cells with high TCR expression could be over-represented by cDNA sequencing. When Type 1 diabetes patients were examined, their TCRB CDR3s proved moderately but significantly shorter in all four CD4+ subsets.

The CDR3 sequence is 15 residues long. Germline lookup yields CDR1 GTSNPN and CDR2 SVGIG (reference sequence). Germline trimming cut 1 base from V and 3 bases from J; bases unmatched to any gene: 6. On this clone: The target antigen is unknown.

Each of the CD4+ naive, central memory, regulatory and stem cell-like memory populations was sorted via CD45RO/CCR7/CD25/CD127/CD95/CD27. The source material was naive CD4+ T cells from blood. The sequence came from a woman between 18 and 29 years old with type 1 diabetes. V usage is TRBV30 and J usage is TRBJ2-3; 8 nucleotides line up with TRBD2. The CDR3 DNA sequence: TGTGCCTGGAGTGAAGGCGGGAGGTGGACAGATACGCAGTATTTT. Translating gives CAWSEGGRWTDTQYF.